This TCR beta chain was observed in a study of T cells after yellow fever vaccination. V was pared by 5 bases and J by 1 base, with 18 bases between. CDR1 is DFQATT, CDR2 SNEGSKA, per germline (reference sequence). CDR3 length equals 15 residues. Study results and caveats: Most primary-vaccination clones reappeared after the booster (approximately 95% CD4, 88% CD8).

Generation of TCR cDNA used 5'RACE template switching (which added a universal primer site and UMIs). TCRdb itself ran the 5' RACE reads through MiXCR, one entry per CDR3 protein. The data show fewer than 400,000 distinct CDR3 sequences, with 6% to 8% seen just once and about 15% held by the top ten. This clonotype showed up just a few times. The antigen is unknown. The sample consisted of PBMCs, taken 5 days after the yellow fever booster vaccination. This chain connects TRBV20-1 to TRBJ2-7, with D possibly TRBD2 on 6 matching bases. The receptor's source is a man younger than 40 who received the YFV17D yellow fever vaccine. The CDR3 nucleotides are TGCAGTGCTTCCTTACCCGGGCGGGGATCCTACGAGCAGTACTTC. Its protein product is CSASLPGRGSYEQYF.